This T cell receptor (beta chain) was observed in a study of response to subunit inactivated influenza vaccine (dated by TCRdb to 2017 to 2018). With regard to the full study: Deep quantitative T cell receptor repertoire profiling was used in the study to track responses to a trivalent subunit inactivated influenza vaccine.

About this clonotype itself: The antigen it binds to is not known. No much larger clone is present one base from it, and per-base qualities are unavailable.

Overall study outcomes, separate from this receptor: According to the authors, only a limited number of new T cells may be recruited by each seasonal influenza vaccination.

The germline V gene (reference sequence) specifies LNHDA as CDR1 and SQIVND as CDR2. V gives up 4 bases and J gives up 0 bases, and the segment between their germline ends measures 17 bases. Including the terminal cysteine and phenylalanine, the CDR3 comprises 17 residues. Of all the DNA, just the CDR3 is kept, 51 bases in frame from base 1. The library was made by RT-PCR. These reads were obtained on an Illumina HiSeq 2500. Using fastp at Q25 and MiXCR, TCRdb reprocessed the public reads and kept productive beta chains. Rows with a matching CDR3 protein are joined into one entry that keeps the most common DNA and genes. The table for this sample lists about 780,000 distinct CDR3 sequences; about a fifth of them were counted only once. The ten largest clones represent approximately 11% of the sample.

The receptor's source is a man aged 50-60 years who received an inactivated influenza vaccine. Donor details come from another sample of the same person, matched by shared clones. The sample consisted of PBMCs from blood, taken less than 6 days after vaccination. Here the chain combines TRBV19 and TRBJ2-3, with a weak D call of TRBD1 (5 bases match). Here the CDR3 is given as CASSTLRQSASTDTQYF. The DNA sequence follows: TGTGCCAGTAGTACCCTACGACAGTCTGCTAGCACAGATACGCAGTATTTT.